The T cell receptor beta chain under discussion was sequenced for a study of metastatic and nonmetastatic thyroid tumors. Study context: Across peripheral blood and tumor or nodule tissue samples taken from malignant and benign thyroid patients, the repertoires were compared with one another.

To note about this clone: Its target is unknown.

No treatment of any kind had been given to any patient before thyroid surgery. Per the study methods: Researchers built a distant-metastasis classifier for papillary thyroid cancer that drew on CDR3 differences across clinicopathological groups. TCRdb reanalyzed the PCR reads via MiXCR. None of the V and J calls come from the authors' own analysis; TCRdb made them. This sample has 15,000 or so clones; 3.7% occur once, and the top ten carry about 25%. Study-level results: Reports indicated that malignant thyroid tumors showed significantly higher TCR beta diversity than benign nodules did, in blood and tumor.

Germline CDR1 DFQATT, CDR2 SNEGSKA (reference sequence). Deletions cut 5 bases from V and 4 bases from J, with 11 bases between. CDR3 size: 12 residues. Sequencing input: tumor tissue. The chain couples TRBV20-1 to TRBJ1-2, with D tentatively TRBD1 (6 bases). The origin of this receptor is a female donor with papillary thyroid cancer or a benign thyroid nodule (not recorded which). Some clones in this sample may be carry-over from other donors' samples. CDR3 protein: CSALDRRYGYTF. The CDR3 bases are TGCAGTGCTCTGGACAGACGCTATGGCTACACCTTC.